This entry is about one T cell receptor beta chain. These data are taken from a study of T cell responses to AZD1222 COVID-19 vaccine. Repertoires were generated with immunoSEQ multiplex PCR, while TCRdb's copy carries only in-frame clones and drops some. The top ten hold around 12% of the sample, which has about 120,000 clones, about 86% seen once. The germline V gene has CDR1 LNHNV and CDR2 YYDKDF (reference sequence). The CDR3 has 14 residues. V gave up 1 base and J gave up 2 bases, with 6 bases separating them. V and J are TRBV15 and TRBJ1-3; D uncertain. The specimen was peripheral blood, collected on day 0 of AZD1222 vaccination. This TCR derives from an adult in good health. CDR3: CATSRAGAGNTIYF. The CDR3 DNA is TGTGCCACCAGCAGAGCAGGAGCTGGAAACACCATATATTTT. The full variable domain, rest sourced from reference TRBV15 and TRBJ1-3, is DAMVIQNPRYQVTQFGKPVTLSCSQTLNHNVMYWYQQKSSQAPKLLFHYYDKDFNNEADTPDNFQSRRPNTSFCFLDIRSPGLGDTAMYLCATSRAGAGNTIYFGEGSWLTVV.